A single sample gave rise to the 9 T cell receptor beta chains below, sequenced in a study of identical twins. In TCRdb, the 5' RACE reads were re-called with MiXCR into one record per CDR3 protein. This table holds a few hundred thousand distinct CDR3 sequences, approximately 17% found once. Sequenced sample: naive T cells sorted from blood. The receptor source for this set is a man in his forties or fifties in good health.

In this sample, this clonotype turned up once. The chain combines TRBV4-3 with TRBJ2-1, with 10 bases lining up with TRBD2. Germline CDR1 reads LGHNA; CDR2 reads YSLEER. The CDR3 totals 15 residues. V was clipped by 2 bases and J by 4 bases; unmatched bases: 2. The CDR3: CASSQPSGGYNEQFF. The CDR3 DNA follows: TGCGCCAGCAGCCAACCTAGCGGGGGTTACAATGAGCAGTTCTTC.

This chain uses TRBV30 with TRBJ1-5; D perhaps matches TRBD1 (6 bases). CDR3 length: 15 residues. Germline V gene lookup returns CDR1 GTSNPN and CDR2 SVGIG (reference sequence). Trimming cost V 0 bases and J 2 bases, with 11 bases left between them. The CDR3 here is CAWSVGGAGNQPQHF. CDR3 in DNA: TGTGCCTGGAGTGTCGGGGGCGCGGGCAATCAGCCCCAGCATTTT.

This clonotype was seen ten or more times. The V gene is TRBV5-5, the J gene TRBJ1-5, with D unclear. Per the germline V gene, CDR1 is SGHKS and CDR2 is YYEKEE (reference sequence). Deletions cut 0 bases from V and 4 bases from J, with 11 bases between. The CDR3 is 15 amino acids. The CDR3 DNA follows: TGTGCCAGCAGCTTGGAGGCAGAGTCTAATCAGCCCCAGCATTTT. It encodes CASSLEAESNQPQHF.

This sequence joins TRBV12-3 or TRBV12-4 and TRBJ2-5, with D tentatively TRBD1 or TRBD2 (5 bases each). V gave up 6 bases and J gave up 4 bases, with 12 bases separating them. This CDR3 has 13 residues. CDR3 coding DNA: TGTGCCAGCAGCCCGGGACCCAGAGAGACCCAGTACTTC. Encoded protein: CASSPGPRETQYF.

The chain is built from TRBV5-1 and TRBJ2-2; possible D gene TRBD1, 5 bases. Germline CDR1 SGHRS, CDR2 YFSETQ. Trimming left V 5 bases short and J 6 bases short, with 14 bases between. This CDR3 has 14 amino acids. CDR3: CASRNDQGSGELFF. CDR3 nucleotide sequence: TGCGCCAGCAGGAATGACCAGGGATCCGGGGAGCTGTTTTTT.

This clonotype was observed many times. The CDR3 sequence is CSVGRGSYEQYF. The CDR3 coding sequence is TGCAGCGTTGGGCGCGGGTCCTACGAGCAGTACTTC. The chain recombines TRBV29-1 with TRBJ2-7; maybe TRBD2 (5 bases). Germline CDR1 and CDR2: SQVTM and ANQGSEA. V lost 4 bases, J lost 1 base, and 8 bases lay in between. CDR3 size: 12 residues.

This clonotype has at least ten counts. V and J are TRBV27 and TRBJ2-5; D ambiguous. The V gene's germline CDR1 is MNHEY and CDR2 SMNVEV (reference sequence). CDR3 size: 13 residues. V was pared by 2 bases and J by 5 bases, with 9 bases between. The CDR3 loop is CASSLGHRETQYF. The DNA for the CDR3 is TGTGCCAGCAGTTTAGGGCATCGGGAGACCCAGTACTTC.

The chain combines TRBV12-3 or TRBV12-4 with TRBJ2-7; 11 nucleotides line up with TRBD2. This CDR3 comprises 15 residues. J gave up 5 bases and V 4 bases, and 7 bases lay outside the gene matches. In DNA, the CDR3 is TGTGCCAGCAGTTACGCGGGACTAGCGGTCAACGAGCAGTACTTC. Translating gives CASSYAGLAVNEQYF.

The chain links TRBV12-3 or TRBV12-4 to TRBJ2-2; D gene ambiguous. V was trimmed by 6 bases and J by 3 bases, leaving 8 bases between them. The CDR3 loop spans 13 amino acids. CDR3 nucleotides: TGTGCCAGCAGGACATCATACACCGGGGAGCTGTTTTTT. Translating it yields CASRTSYTGELFF.